The 4 T cell receptor beta chains presented below share a single source sample, sequenced in a study of beta chain features in type 1 diabetes. General study findings and limits: Shorter TCRB CDR3s, moderately but significantly so, marked every one of the four CD4+ subsets in Type 1 diabetes patients.

What these receptors recognize is not known. The whole isolated RNA underwent reverse transcription, so sequencing captured expressed TCRB transcripts. Some clones are missing from TCRdb's copy, which holds only in-frame ones; the method was immunoSEQ multiplex PCR. This table holds 250,000 or so clones, just over 20% found once. The sample comprised naive CD4+ T cells from blood. These receptors came from a woman aged 40 to 50 with type 1 diabetes.

This clone turned up a few times. The V and J genes are TRBV1 and TRBJ1-1. TRBV1 is an annotated pseudogene. This CDR3 has 19 residues. CDR3 in amino acids: CTSSQDGDSRAGRHTEAFF. The CDR3 bases are TGCACCAGCAGCCAAGATGGAGATAGTCGGGCAGGGAGGCACACTGAAGCTTTCTTT.

This rearrangement joins TRBV5-4 to TRBJ2-2; D gene ambiguous. The CDR3 loop spans 15 amino acids. CDR1 is SGHNT, CDR2 YYREEE, per germline (reference sequence). Between the trimmed V and J ends, which lost 1 base and 7 bases, there was a span of 14 bases. CDR3 loop: CASSLRARTDGELFF. CDR3 sequence (DNA): TGTGCCAGCAGCTTGCGCGCGAGAACAGACGGGGAGCTGTTTTTT.

V and J are TRBV19 and TRBJ1-5; possibly TRBD1 for D (5 bases). The CDR3 contains 13 residues. Germline values: CDR1 LNHDA, CDR2 SQIVND (reference sequence). CDR3 sequence: CAAGPLGNQPQHF. DNA of the CDR3: TGTGCGGCGGGGCCGTTGGGCAATCAGCCCCAGCATTTT. The complete variable domain, with remaining parts taken from reference TRBV19 and TRBJ1-5, reads DGGITQSPKYLFRKEGQNVTLSCEQNLNHDAMYWYRQDPGQGLRLIYYSQIVNDFQKGDIAEGYSVSREKKESFPLTVTSAQKNPTAFYLCAAGPLGNQPQHFGDGTRLSIL.

The sample holds a few counts of this clone. Other nucleotide sequences from this sample produce the same CDR3. The chain couples TRBV14 to TRBJ1-1; D gene unclear. V dropped 0 bases and J dropped 4 bases, with 9 bases sitting between them. There are 14 residues in the CDR3. Germline V gives CDR1 SGHDN, CDR2 FVKESK. The CDR3 DNA follows: TGTGCCAGCAGCCAAGAGACCCGAGGCACTGAAGCTTTCTTT. As protein: CASSQETRGTEAFF.